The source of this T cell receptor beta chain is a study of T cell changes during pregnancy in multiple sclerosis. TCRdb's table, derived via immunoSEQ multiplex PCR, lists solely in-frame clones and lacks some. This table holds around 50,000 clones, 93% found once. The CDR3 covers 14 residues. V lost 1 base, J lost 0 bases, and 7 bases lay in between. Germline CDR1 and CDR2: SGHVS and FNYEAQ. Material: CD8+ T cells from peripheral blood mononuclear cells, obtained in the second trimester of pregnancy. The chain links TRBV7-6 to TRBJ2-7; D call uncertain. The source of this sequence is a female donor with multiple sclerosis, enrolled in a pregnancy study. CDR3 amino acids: CASSLGASSYEQYF. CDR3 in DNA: TGTGCCAGCAGCTTAGGGGCCTCCTCCTACGAGCAGTACTTC.